These 21 T cell receptor beta chains originate from one sample sequenced in a study of human T cells and chemical hapten exposure. As for time point: pre-sensitization, week 0. Indicated treatment: therapeutic diphenylcyclopropenone sensitization with weekly scalp DPC. Using its own MiXCR run on the RACE reads, TCRdb lists one record per CDR3 protein. The table shows roughly 120,000 distinct CDR3 sequences, with around an eighth occurring only once. Sample: whole blood, taken in connection with sensitization to the hapten diphenylcyclopropenone (DPC). The origin of the receptors is a woman aged 18-35 years with alopecia areata. Some clones in this sample may be carry-over from other donors' samples.

This clonotype was observed at least ten times. This chain links TRBV5-1 with TRBJ2-5, with D perhaps TRBD1 (5 bases). The CDR3 runs to 16 residues. Germline V gene data show CDR1 as SGHRS and CDR2 as YFSETQ. Trimming removed 0 bases from V and 5 bases from J, with 17 bases in between. CDR3 sequence: CASSLELGPRSETQYF. The CDR3 nucleotides read TGCGCCAGCAGCTTGGAGCTGGGGCCAAGGTCCGAGACCCAGTACTTC.

This clonotype has ten or more counts. The chain links TRBV29-1 to TRBJ2-7, with a possible D match to TRBD1 (5 bases). The V and J ends lost 0 bases and 4 bases respectively, with 10 bases between them. This CDR3 spans 13 amino acids. Germline values: CDR1 SQVTM, CDR2 ANQGSEA. This chain's CDR3 is CSVEDRARYEQYF. For the CDR3, the DNA is TGCAGCGTTGAAGACAGGGCAAGGTACGAGCAGTACTTC.

The chain links TRBV6-2 or TRBV6-3 to TRBJ2-1; D uncertain. Trimming stripped 3 bases from V and 10 bases from J, with 10 bases between. The CDR3 is made up of 12 amino acids. Germline values: CDR1 MNHEY, CDR2 SVGEGT. The CDR3 spells CASSYWTEEQFF. CDR3 sequence (DNA): TGTGCCAGCAGTTATTGGACCGAAGAGCAGTTCTTC.

At least ten counts were recorded for this clonotype. The rearrangement links TRBV28 to TRBJ1-3; D is unresolved. CDR1 MDHEN and CDR2 SYDVKM come from the germline V gene. The CDR3 spans 17 residues. V lost 1 base, J lost 2 bases, and 15 bases lay in between. The CDR3 reads CASSLSGVAATGNTIYF. CDR3 nucleotide sequence: TGTGCCAGCAGTTTATCCGGGGTAGCGGCTACTGGAAACACCATATATTTT.

A single count supports this clonotype. The rearrangement joins TRBV7-6 to TRBJ1-3, with D unclear. In germline, CDR1 is SGHVS, CDR2 FNYEAQ. CDR3 length: 14 amino acids. V was shortened by 1 base and J by 3 bases, with 7 bases between the two germline ends. The CDR3 nucleotides read TGTGCCAGCAGCTTAGTTGCCGATGGAAACACCATATATTTT. Its protein product is CASSLVADGNTIYF.

The genes are TRBV6-5 and TRBJ1-3, with a weak D call TRBD1 (5 bases). This CDR3 is 16 amino acids long. Trimming took off 2 bases at V and 0 bases at J, with 11 bases between the two ends. Germline assignment: CDR1 MNHEY and CDR2 SVGAGI. In DNA form, the CDR3 reads TGTGCCAGCAGTTACGTCGCAGGGTCCTCTGGAAACACCATATATTTT. Translating gives CASSYVAGSSGNTIYF.

This clonotype was counted between two and nine times. The CDR3, as DNA: TGTGCCAGCAGCGCCGGGACAGCCCTGCGGGGAAACACCATATATTTT. The encoded protein is CASSAGTALRGNTIYF. The V call is TRBV5-4, the J call TRBJ1-3, with 7 bases lining up with TRBD1. With V trimmed by 4 bases and J by 4 bases, 11 bases remained unmatched. CDR3 length: 16 residues. Looked up from germline, CDR1 is SGHNT and CDR2 is YYREEE (reference sequence).

This clonotype was seen ten or more times. This rearrangement joins TRBV3-1 to TRBJ1-1, with no clear D. Deletions cut 1 base from V and 8 bases from J, with 8 bases between. CDR1 is LGHDT, CDR2 YNNKEL, per germline (reference sequence). The CDR3 sequence is 12 residues long. CDR3 in DNA: TGTGCCAGCAGCCAAGCTGGTACGGAAGCTTTCTTT. Its protein is CASSQAGTEAFF. The full variable domain, its missing parts supplied by reference TRBV3-1 and TRBJ1-1, is DTAVSQTPKYLVTQMGNDKSIKCEQNLGHDTMYWYKQDSKKFLKIMFSYNNKELIINETVPNRFSPKSPDKAHLNLHINSLELGDSAVYFCASSQAGTEAFFGQGTRLTVV.

This clonotype turned up a few times. V usage is TRBV7-8 and J usage is TRBJ1-4; TRBD1 agrees at 7 bases. V trimming: 5 bases; J trimming: 8 bases; junction bases outside the gene matches: 29. Germline loops: CDR1 SGHVS, CDR2 FQNEAQ. The length of the CDR3 is 21 residues. The CDR3 DNA sequence: TGTGCCAGCAGCCCCGGTATTGGACAGGTTGCTTATTCCGAAGTCGAGGAAAAACTGTTTTTT. As protein: CASSPGIGQVAYSEVEEKLFF.

This clonotype showed up many times. The chain combines TRBV14 with TRBJ2-2; D perhaps matches TRBD2 (5 bases). The V gene lost 1 base and the J gene lost 4 bases, with 22 bases spanning the gap. This CDR3 has 19 residues. Germline assignment: CDR1 SGHDN and CDR2 FVKESK. CDR3 in DNA: TGTGCCAGCAGCCAAGGGGGAGTATCTTATCGTCCGTCCACCGGGGAGCTGTTTTTT. This translates into CASSQGGVSYRPSTGELFF.

This clonotype occurred many times. This chain uses TRBV5-1 with TRBJ1-6, with 8 bases identical to TRBD1. The ends lost 4 bases at V and 2 bases at J; junction bases unmatched: 5. This CDR3 has 16 residues. CDR1 is SGHRS, CDR2 YFSETQ, per germline. The CDR3 DNA follows: TGCGCCAGCAGCCCGGACAGGGACGCCTATAATTCACCCCTCCACTTT. It specifies CASSPDRDAYNSPLHF.

This clonotype was seen ten or more times. The chain employs TRBV7-8 and TRBJ1-1; D unclear. Germline loops: CDR1 SGHVS, CDR2 FQNEAQ. V was clipped by 1 base and J by 1 base, with 4 bases between them. The CDR3 runs 13 residues. CDR3 nucleotides: TGTGCCAGCAGCTTAGTTGGGAACACTGAAGCTTTCTTT. Protein product: CASSLVGNTEAFF.

This clonotype came up a few times. The rearrangement links TRBV6-2 or TRBV6-3 to TRBJ2-7, with D hard to call. The length of the CDR3 is 11 residues. The germline V gene has CDR1 MNHEY and CDR2 SVGEGT. Deletions cut 6 bases from V and 3 bases from J, with 6 bases between. The CDR3 loop is CASSHVYEQYF. CDR3 nucleotide sequence: TGTGCCAGCAGCCACGTCTACGAGCAGTACTTC.

Only a few counts were recorded for this clonotype. V gene TRBV28 combines with J gene TRBJ1-2; no firm D call. The ends were cut back, 6 bases at V and 6 bases at J, with 17 bases in the middle. The CDR3 spans 14 residues. CDR1 and CDR2 (germline): MDHEN, SYDVKM. CDR3 sequence reads: CASRLPWTDHGYTF. CDR3 nucleotides: TGTGCCAGCAGACTTCCCTGGACGGACCATGGCTACACCTTC.

V is TRBV4-3 and J is TRBJ2-3; D unresolved. The germline gives CDR1 LGHNA, CDR2 YSLEER. V was pared by 0 bases and J by 4 bases, with 8 bases between. This CDR3 has 14 amino acids. The CDR3 DNA is TGCGCCAGCAGCCAAGATAGAATTCCAGATACGCAGTATTTT. This sequence encodes CASSQDRIPDTQYF.

This clonotype was observed at least ten times. The rearrangement uses TRBV4-3 and TRBJ1-2; possibly TRBD1 for D (6 bases). The CDR3 runs to 13 residues. CDR1 is LGHNA and CDR2 is YSLEER in the germline V gene. The germline V and J ends were trimmed by 2 bases and 9 bases, with 13 bases remaining between them. CDR3 nucleotides: TGCGCCAGCAGCCAATTAGGACAGAGGAGCTACACCTTC. As protein: CASSQLGQRSYTF.

This clonotype showed up just a few times. The rearrangement links TRBV15 to TRBJ1-5; maybe TRBD1 (6 bases). V lost 0 bases, J lost 7 bases, and 13 bases lay in between. CDR1 LNHNV and CDR2 YYDKDF come from the germline V gene (reference sequence). This CDR3 contains 15 residues. The CDR3, as DNA: TGTGCCACCAGCAGAGATTCGGGGGCGGGGCAGCCCCAGCATTTT. This translates into CATSRDSGAGQPQHF.

DNA of the CDR3: TGCGCCAGCAGCCAAGAAACTTTGGACTCCCCGTCGGAGCAGTACTTC. It specifies CASSQETLDSPSEQYF. The chain couples TRBV4-3 to TRBJ2-7; D might be TRBD2 (5 bases). Trimming stripped 0 bases from V and 7 bases from J, with 19 bases between. This CDR3 region has 16 residues. Per germline, CDR1 LGHNA and CDR2 YSLEER.

The sample holds a few counts of this clonotype. The chain joins TRBV20-1 to TRBJ2-7; D is perhaps TRBD1 (5 bases). This CDR3 spans 13 amino acids. Deletions cut 6 bases from V and 2 bases from J, with 14 bases between. CDR1 and CDR2 (germline): DFQATT, SNEGSKA (reference sequence). In DNA form, the CDR3 reads TGCAGTGCAGCGACAGTTGGGACCTACGAGCAGTACTTC. Its translation: CSAATVGTYEQYF.

The chain combines TRBV9 with TRBJ2-3, with 7 bases fitting TRBD2. The CDR3 length is 13 residues. With V trimmed by 3 bases and J by 3 bases, 1 base remained unmatched. Germline V gene sequence: CDR1 SGDLS, CDR2 YYNGEE. The CDR3 spells CASSERGTDTQYF. Written as DNA, the CDR3 is TGTGCCAGCAGCGAGCGGGGAACAGATACGCAGTATTTT.

This clonotype appeared a few times. Here the CDR3 DNA reads TGCAGCGTTGAAGACTGGGATGGGGAGACCCAGTACTTC. Protein sequence: CSVEDWDGETQYF. V is TRBV29-1 and J is TRBJ2-5; D not certain. The germline V gene encodes CDR1 SQVTM and CDR2 ANQGSEA. The CDR3 covers 13 residues. V dropped 0 bases and J dropped 5 bases, with 10 bases sitting between them.